This is a list of T cell receptor beta chains from one sample in a study of T cell changes during pregnancy in multiple sclerosis. Clones were sequenced by immunoSEQ multiplex PCR, and TCRdb holds only the in-frame ones, with some missing. The sample gives about 100,000 clones, roughly 92% of which show up once; 0.99% is in the top ten. Sequencing used peripheral blood, obtained after pregnancy. The receptors derive from a female donor with multiple sclerosis, enrolled in a pregnancy study. CDR3s include the opening cysteine and the closing phenylalanine or tryptophan. Each record gives: V gene, D gene, J gene, clone size, CDR3 protein, CDR3 DNA. D genes are given only for firm matches. A row's size may be missing; if present it is once, few, many or a size class.

TRBV9	TRBD1	TRBJ1-3	NA	CASTVTGTAGNTIYF	TGTGCCAGCACCGTAACCGGGACAGCTGGAAACACCATATATTTT
TRBV29-1	NA	TRBJ1-1	NA	CSVTDTEAFF	TGCAGCGTTACAGACACTGAAGCTTTCTTT
TRBV28	NA	TRBJ1-2	NA	CASSRFNYGYTF	TGTGCCAGCAGTCGGTTTAACTATGGCTACACCTTC
TRBV11-2	TRBD1	TRBJ2-7	NA	CASSENRGHEQYF	TGTGCCAGCAGCGAGAACAGGGGTCACGAGCAGTACTTC
TRBV18	TRBD2	TRBJ2-3	NA	CASSPPFALAGPTDTQYF	TGTGCCAGCTCACCACCATTCGCCCTAGCGGGCCCAACAGATACGCAGTATTTT
TRBV28	TRBD1	TRBJ2-2	NA	CASNAATGTGVVRTGELFF	TGTGCCAGCAACGCGGCTACCGGGACAGGGGTGGTTCGAACCGGGGAGCTGTTTTTT
TRBV5-6	NA	TRBJ2-7	NA	CASSRTTGLYEQYF	TGTGCCAGCAGCCGGACTACCGGGCTCTACGAGCAGTACTTC
TRBV6-6	NA	TRBJ1-1	NA	CASSPEPVGTEAFF	TGTGCCAGCAGCCCTGAACCGGTCGGCACTGAAGCTTTCTTT
TRBV28	TRBD2	TRBJ2-7	NA	CASSSGLAGGHPLYEQYF	TGTGCCAGCAGTTCAGGACTAGCGGGAGGGCATCCCCTCTACGAGCAGTACTTC
TRBV5-6	TRBD1	TRBJ2-1	once	CASSGGPTGGAWNEQFF	TGTGCCAGCAGCGGGGGCCCGACAGGGGGCGCTTGGAATGAGCAGTTCTTC
TRBV29-1	NA	TRBJ2-2	once	CSVERELNTGELFF	TGCAGCGTTGAACGGGAGTTGAACACCGGGGAGCTGTTTTTT
TRBV2	NA	TRBJ1-2	few	CALGGGYGYTF	TGTGCCTTGGGGGGAGGCTATGGCTACACCTTC
TRBV5-5	TRBD1	TRBJ2-7	NA	CASSLETQGAYEQYF	TGTGCCAGCAGCTTGGAAACCCAGGGGGCATACGAGCAGTACTTC
TRBV9	NA	TRBJ2-7	NA	CASSVEQGSSYEQYF	TGTGCCAGCAGCGTAGAACAGGGCTCTTCCTACGAGCAGTACTTC
TRBV27	NA	TRBJ2-1	NA	CASSLGSNSYNEQFF	TGTGCCAGCAGTCTAGGAAGTAACTCCTACAATGAGCAGTTCTTC
TRBV5-1	TRBD1	TRBJ2-2	NA	CASSLDPGQGSTGELFF	TGCGCCAGCAGCTTGGACCCGGGACAGGGGAGCACCGGGGAGCTGTTTTTT
TRBV5-1	TRBD1	TRBJ2-5	NA	CASSVPGQGGETQYF	TGCGCCAGCAGCGTACCGGGACAGGGAGGGGAGACCCAGTACTTC
TRBV25-1	NA	TRBJ1-5	NA	CASSEYGNQPQHF	TGTGCCAGCAGTGAATACGGCAATCAGCCCCAGCATTTT
TRBV2	TRBD2	TRBJ2-7	NA	CASSVPSGRSYEQYF	TGTGCCAGCAGTGTCCCTAGCGGGAGGTCCTACGAGCAGTACTTC
TRBV27	NA	TRBJ1-2	NA	CASSSMGRGYGYTF	TGTGCCAGCAGTTCGATGGGAAGGGGTTATGGCTACACCTTC
TRBV25-1	NA	TRBJ2-3	NA	CASLRGSTDTQYF	TGTGCCAGCCTTCGGGGAAGCACAGATACGCAGTATTTT
TRBV2	NA	TRBJ2-7	NA	CASSQPRDRESSGSYEQYF	TGTGCCAGCAGTCAACCAAGGGACAGGGAATCGAGCGGGAGCTACGAGCAGTACTTC
TRBV5-1	TRBD2	TRBJ2-1	NA	CASGLAGGNEQFF	TGCGCCAGCGGACTAGCGGGAGGTAATGAGCAGTTCTTC
TRBV19	TRBD2	TRBJ2-1	NA	CASSPLLTSGRAFSSYNEQFF	TGTGCCAGTAGTCCGCTCCTGACTAGCGGGAGGGCCTTTAGCTCCTACAATGAGCAGTTCTTC
TRBV18	TRBD1	TRBJ1-1	NA	CASSPGTVEAFF	TGTGCCAGCTCACCAGGGACAGTTGAAGCTTTCTTT
TRBV5-1	NA	TRBJ2-3	NA	CASSPGQRGYTDTQYF	TGCGCCAGCAGCCCTGGACAGCGGGGTTACACAGATACGCAGTATTTT
TRBV5-4	NA	TRBJ1-2	NA	CASSEQGFYGYTF	TGTGCCAGCAGCGAACAGGGATTCTATGGCTACACCTTC
TRBV7-2	NA	TRBJ2-3	NA	CASSRRIPTDTQYF	TGTGCCAGCAGCCGGAGAATTCCCACAGATACGCAGTATTTT
TRBV27	TRBD1	TRBJ2-1	NA	CASSWDSDNEQFF	TGTGCCAGCAGTTGGGACAGCGACAATGAGCAGTTCTTC
TRBV2	TRBD1	TRBJ1-5	NA	CASSEGQGADQPQHF	TGTGCCAGCAGTGAAGGGCAGGGGGCGGATCAGCCCCAGCATTTT
TRBV6-1	NA	TRBJ1-3	NA	CASGQGSSGNTIYF	TGTGCCAGCGGTCAGGGTTCCTCTGGAAACACCATATATTTT
TRBV5-4	NA	TRBJ2-3	NA	CASSPRRAPDTQYF	TGTGCCAGCAGCCCCCGGAGGGCCCCAGATACGCAGTATTTT
TRBV27	TRBD2	TRBJ2-7	once	CASSLWTSGSNEQYF	TGTGCCAGCAGTCTGTGGACTAGCGGGAGCAACGAGCAGTACTTC
TRBV27	TRBD1	TRBJ1-3	once	CASSLAAPTGVPPEDTIYF	TGTGCCAGCAGTCTCGCTGCCCCCACAGGGGTCCCCCCGGAAGACACCATATATTTT
TRBV2	NA	TRBJ1-2	NA	CASSPLRILYTF	TGTGCCAGCAGTCCCTTACGGATACTATACACCTTC
TRBV7-9	TRBD2	TRBJ2-1	NA	CASSDEWASGRAGQEFF	TGTGCCAGCAGCGACGAGTGGGCTAGCGGGAGGGCCGGTCAGGAGTTCTTC
TRBV28	NA	TRBJ1-4	NA	CASLKSGVGIEKLFF	TGTGCCAGCCTTAAGTCGGGGGTGGGCATTGAAAAACTGTTTTTT
TRBV18	TRBD1	TRBJ1-1	once	CASSPRQGSISTEAFF	TGTGCCAGCTCACCCAGACAGGGAAGCATTTCCACTGAAGCTTTCTTT
TRBV7-6	TRBD1	TRBJ2-3	NA	CASSRDRGTDTQYF	TGTGCCAGCAGCCGGGACAGGGGCACAGATACGCAGTATTTT
TRBV5-5	TRBD2	TRBJ2-1	NA	CASSLPRTSGSQDEQFF	TGTGCCAGCAGCTTGCCCAGGACTAGCGGGAGTCAGGATGAGCAGTTCTTC
TRBV6-6	NA	TRBJ1-5	NA	CASLGTARGEPQHF	TGTGCCAGCCTTGGGACCGCGCGGGGAGAGCCCCAGCATTTT
TRBV27	TRBD2	TRBJ2-1	NA	CASALPGTSPSSSYNEQFF	TGTGCCAGCGCTTTACCCGGGACTAGCCCAAGCAGCTCCTACAATGAGCAGTTCTTC
TRBV5-1	TRBD1	TRBJ2-7	NA	CASSLTGVTYEQYF	TGCGCCAGCAGCTTGACAGGGGTTACCTACGAGCAGTACTTC
TRBV4-2	NA	TRBJ1-2	NA	CASSHPPDRPNYGYTF	TGTGCCAGCAGCCATCCCCCCGACAGGCCGAACTATGGCTACACCTTC
TRBV27	NA	TRBJ1-5	NA	CASSLSAAAGPQHF	TGTGCCAGCAGTTTATCGGCAGCAGCGGGGCCCCAGCATTTT
TRBV9	NA	TRBJ2-2	NA	CASSATQTGELFF	TGTGCCAGCAGCGCCACACAGACCGGGGAGCTGTTTTTT
TRBV28	NA	TRBJ1-2	NA	CATVGLFTNGYTF	TGTGCCACCGTAGGACTGTTTACGAATGGCTACACCTTC